This T cell receptor beta chain was sequenced in a study of blood T cells in healthy people across ages. Overall study results and limits: Any changes in expanded clonotypes were possibly confounded, as donor CMV status remained unknown. TCR beta diversity, measured per million T cells, fell in a roughly linear way with age.

In germline, CDR1 is LGHNA, CDR2 YNFKEQ. The CDR3 sequence is 14 residues long. The J segment lost 3 bases and the V segment lost 4 bases, leaving 5 bases of the junction unmatched. Using a J-beta primer mix together with a sample-barcoded 5' primer, a second PCR was run for about 6 to 11 cycles. Every cDNA molecule carried a tag from a template-switch adaptor bearing 12 random nucleotides. Using its own MiXCR run on the 5' RACE reads, TCRdb lists one record per CDR3 protein. There are 1,800,000 or so distinct CDR3 sequences in the sample; about two fifths occur only once, and around 23% lies in the top ten. About this clonotype itself: Its antigen is currently unknown.

Every sample yielded at least 6.5 million isolated PBMCs. The rearrangement links TRBV4-2 to TRBJ2-7, with 8 positions matching TRBD1. The clonotype was recovered from a human donor in good health. Source material: blood. CDR3 protein: CASSREDRVYEQYF. The CDR3 nucleotides are TGTGCCAGCAGCCGAGAGGACAGGGTCTACGAGCAGTACTTC.